In its sample, the clone carrying this T cell receptor (beta chain) was seen many times. Its matching antigen is unknown. These data belong to a study of T-cell memory formation after mild COVID-19. Whole-study results and caveats: Later expanders leaned CD4+, whereas clones that contracted between day 15 and 85 were balanced CD4/CD8.

TCRdb passed the 5' RACE reads through MiXCR, listing each CDR3 protein once. Of 35,000 to 50,000 distinct CDR3 sequences listed, 6.6% are singletons. Sequenced sample: PBMCs or a T cell subset sorted from them (not recorded which). This TCR came from an adult who had mild COVID-19 (a few samples of this study predate the infection). Cell type and time point are not known.

CDR3 residues: CASSVGDIGTEAFF. The CDR3 nucleotides are TGCGCCAGCAGCGTGGGGGACATAGGGACTGAAGCTTTCTTT. The rearrangement links TRBV5-1 to TRBJ1-1, with a possible D match to TRBD1 (6 bases). The CDR3 is made up of 14 amino acids. The V end was cut by 4 bases, the J end by 5 bases, with 15 bases between. Germline CDR1 is SGHRS and CDR2 is YFSETQ.